The 27 T cell receptor beta chains below were found in one sample sequenced in a study of blood T cell repertoires in COVID-19. TCRdb's table, derived via immunoSEQ multiplex PCR, lists solely in-frame clones and lacks some. The data show fewer than 70,000 clones, about nine tenths seen once. Sequenced sample: peripheral blood. The origin of the receptors is a woman aged 70-85 years with active COVID-19.

The rearrangement links TRBV11-1 to TRBJ1-1; tentative D call: TRBD1 (6 bases). This CDR3 contains 12 residues. V was clipped by 3 bases and J by 11 bases, with 13 bases between them. Germline CDR1 SGHAT, CDR2 FQDESV (reference sequence). The CDR3 is CASSLVTGRAFF. As DNA, the CDR3 is TGTGCCAGCAGCTTGGTTACAGGGCGCGCTTTCTTT.

This clone came up a few times. The chain uses TRBV5-6 and TRBJ1-6; 12 nucleotides match TRBD1. This CDR3 contains 14 residues. Germline V gene sequence: CDR1 SGHDT, CDR2 YYEEEE. V shed 5 bases and J 9 bases; nucleotides not matched to a gene: 3. The CDR3 sequence is CASSLGQGASPLHF. Here the CDR3 DNA reads TGTGCCAGCAGTCTGGGACAGGGGGCTTCACCCCTCCACTTT.

This sequence joins TRBV5-1 and TRBJ2-1; 8 bases map to TRBD2. V gave up 3 bases and J gave up 2 bases; unmatched junction bases: 10. Germline V gene sequence: CDR1 SGHRS, CDR2 YFSETQ. This CDR3 has 17 amino acids. In DNA, the CDR3 is TGCGCCAGCAGCTCCTACACTAGCGGAAATACCTACAATGAGCAGTTCTTC. Residues: CASSSYTSGNTYNEQFF.

CDR3 nucleotides: TGTGCCAGCAACCAAGACCGCTTGGGCGGCTACACCTTC. The encoded protein is CASNQDRLGGYTF. The rearrangement uses TRBV28 and TRBJ1-2; D is undetermined. The germline V and J ends were trimmed by 7 bases and 8 bases, with 17 bases remaining between them. This CDR3 spans 13 amino acids. CDR1 is MDHEN and CDR2 is SYDVKM in the germline V gene.

This rearrangement joins TRBV27 to TRBJ2-3, with 10 positions matching TRBD1. The CDR3 totals 15 residues. The V segment lost 6 bases and the J segment 1 base; nucleotides outside the gene matches: 4. Germline loops: CDR1 MNHEY, CDR2 SMNVEV (reference sequence). The CDR3 nucleotides are TGTGCCAGCAGATTGACAGGGGGCGGCACAGATACGCAGTATTTT. It is translated as CASRLTGGGTDTQYF.

This clone was seen just once. V and J are TRBV6-2 or TRBV6-3 and TRBJ2-5; 12 bases are a match to TRBD2. The CDR3 spans 14 residues. V shed 4 bases and J 5 bases; nucleotides not matched to a gene: 2. The germline V gene has CDR1 MNHEY and CDR2 SVGEGT. The CDR3 region is CASSSTSGRETQYF. The DNA of the CDR3 is TGTGCCAGCAGTTCTACTAGCGGGAGGGAGACCCAGTACTTC.

The table lists this clone with a count of one. The V and J genes are TRBV29-1 and TRBJ2-2; tentative D call: TRBD1 (5 bases). The germline V gene encodes CDR1 SQVTM and CDR2 ANQGSEA. Deletions cut 4 bases from V and 7 bases from J, with 13 bases between. This CDR3 has 13 amino acids. CDR3: CSVVAGLGGELFF. In nucleotides, the CDR3 is TGCAGCGTTGTGGCAGGGCTTGGCGGGGAGCTGTTTTTT.

The chain links TRBV5-1 to TRBJ2-1, with TRBD2 identical over 11 bases. The CDR3 has 15 amino acids. Losses at the gene ends were 0 bases for V and 6 bases for J; bases not matched to a gene: 2. Germline lookup yields CDR1 SGHRS and CDR2 YFSETQ. The CDR3 region is CASSLGLAGTNEQFF. The CDR3 DNA follows: TGCGCCAGCAGCTTGGGACTAGCGGGGACCAATGAGCAGTTCTTC.

The chain employs TRBV5-1 and TRBJ2-3, with TRBD2 matching 10 bases. The CDR3 covers 17 residues. The J segment lost 5 bases and the V segment lost 0 bases, leaving 9 bases of the junction unmatched. The germline CDR1 and CDR2 sequences are SGHRS and YFSETQ. The CDR3, as DNA: TGCGCCAGCAGCTTGGGATCTAGCGGGAGTCGGATAGATACGCAGTATTTT. This codes for CASSLGSSGSRIDTQYF.

This chain connects TRBV28 to TRBJ1-2; TRBD1 matches 7 bases. The ends lost 5 bases at V and 4 bases at J; junction bases unmatched: 4. The CDR3 contains 13 residues. Germline CDR1 and CDR2: MDHEN and SYDVKM. CDR3 loop: CASSLRQGYGYTF. CDR3 bases: TGTGCCAGCAGTCTCCGACAGGGCTATGGCTACACCTTC.

The chain combines TRBV28 with TRBJ2-2; 7 nucleotides agree with TRBD2. The ends lost 6 bases at V and 4 bases at J; junction bases unmatched: 8. Germline CDR1 reads MDHEN; CDR2 reads SYDVKM. The CDR3 contains 15 residues. CDR3 sequence (DNA): TGTGCCAGCAGCCCTAGCGGAAAGGGCACCGGGGAGCTGTTTTTT. Its translation is CASSPSGKGTGELFF.

The chain employs TRBV7-3 and TRBJ2-1; 8 positions agree with TRBD1. Germline lookup yields CDR1 SGHTA and CDR2 FQGTGA. The CDR3 is 16 residues long. V lost 5 bases and J lost 1; bases outside the gene matches: 7. The CDR3 is CASSTPGGGSYNEQFF. The CDR3 nucleotides read TGTGCCAGCAGCACGCCAGGGGGCGGATCCTACAATGAGCAGTTCTTC.

The chain uses TRBV9 and TRBJ2-2, with D tentatively TRBD2 (5 bases). Deletions cut 5 bases from V and 3 bases from J, with 17 bases between. The CDR3 contains 16 residues. The germline gives CDR1 SGDLS, CDR2 YYNGEE. The CDR3 coding sequence is TGTGCCAGCAGTACCCCGGGGAGCCAACACACCGGGGAGCTGTTTTTT. As protein: CASSTPGSQHTGELFF. Complete variable domain (other parts from reference TRBV9 and TRBJ2-2): DSGVTQTPKHLITATGQRVTLRCSPRSGDLSVYWYQQSLDQGLQFLIQYYNGEERAKGNILERFSAQQFPDLHSELNLSSLELGDSALYFCASSTPGSQHTGELFFGEGSRLTVL.

The V gene is TRBV19, the J gene TRBJ1-2; TRBD1 aligns across 8 bases. With 3 bases clipped from V and 4 bases from J, the junction kept 4 bases outside the gene matches. CDR1 and CDR2 (germline): LNHDA, SQIVND (reference sequence). This CDR3 is built from 14 residues. CDR3 loop: CASSMRTGPYGYTF. CDR3 bases: TGTGCCAGTAGTATGCGGACAGGGCCCTATGGCTACACCTTC. Full variable domain (remainder filled in from reference TRBV19 and TRBJ1-2): DGGITQSPKYLFRKEGQNVTLSCEQNLNHDAMYWYRQDPGQGLRLIYYSQIVNDFQKGDIAEGYSVSREKKESFPLTVTSAQKNPTAFYLCASSMRTGPYGYTFGSGTRLTVV.

This sequence joins TRBV7-9 and TRBJ2-7; 8 bases are shared with TRBD1. The CDR3 runs 17 residues. Germline trimming cut 2 bases from V and 4 bases from J; bases unmatched to any gene: 13. CDR1 and CDR2 from the germline V gene are SEHNR and FQNEAQ (reference sequence). CDR3 residues: CASSLKTPGQARYEQYF. CDR3 sequence (DNA): TGTGCCAGCAGCTTAAAAACGCCGGGACAGGCGAGATACGAGCAGTACTTC.

The chain carries TRBV27 and TRBJ1-2, with 10 bases identical to TRBD1. From germline, CDR1 is MNHEY and CDR2 SMNVEV (reference sequence). With V trimmed by 6 bases and J by 4 bases, 5 bases remained unmatched. The CDR3 has 14 residues. Here the CDR3 DNA reads TGTGCCAGCAGCCCACGACAGGGGGCCTATGGCTACACCTTC. It specifies CASSPRQGAYGYTF.

Details on this clone: The conserved final phenylalanine or tryptophan is absent from the CDR3, which likely points to a read error. It is unclear where the CDR3 begins or ends on the DNA, so no DNA is shown, and the CDR3 is as TCRdb lists it. The V call is TRBV25-1, the J call TRBJ1-4; the table calls TRBD1, which could not be checked here. CDR1 and CDR2 (germline): MGHDK, SYGVNS. The CDR3 sequence runs 11 residues, both termini included. The CDR3: CASSPPRHRPG.

The chain recombines TRBV10-3 with TRBJ2-3, with D possibly TRBD1 on 6 matching bases. The germline V gene encodes CDR1 ENHRY and CDR2 SYGVKD. Between the trimmed V and J ends, which lost 10 bases and 5 bases, there was a span of 22 bases. The CDR3 length is 15 residues. The CDR3 region is CATEQSGVVVDTQYF. In DNA form, the CDR3 reads TGTGCCACCGAACAATCAGGGGTTGTGGTAGATACGCAGTATTTT.

This clone was observed once. This chain joins TRBV23-1 and TRBJ2-5, with 16 bases matching TRBD2. TRBV23-1 is an ORF, with its function uncertain. J was trimmed by 5 bases and V by 6 bases; bases with no gene match: 6. This CDR3 region has 16 residues. CDR3 loop: CASSPGLAGGWETQYF. The CDR3 bases are TGCGCCAGCAGCCCGGGACTAGCGGGAGGGTGGGAGACCCAGTACTTC.

The rearrangement links TRBV2 to TRBJ2-5; D may be TRBD1 (6 bases). The CDR3 totals 12 residues. Germline values: CDR1 SNHLY, CDR2 FYNNEI. The V end was cut by 6 bases, the J end by 4 bases, with 9 bases between. Written as DNA, the CDR3 is TGTGCCAGCAGACAGGGCATAGAGACCCAGTACTTC. Translating it yields CASRQGIETQYF.

This clone is a singleton in its sample. The chain recombines TRBV7-6 with TRBJ2-1; 11 bases align to TRBD2. CDR1 and CDR2 (germline): SGHVS, FNYEAQ. CDR3 size: 16 residues. J gave up 6 bases and V 5 bases, and 9 bases lay outside the gene matches. CDR3 protein: CASSLETGLAGNEQFF. DNA for the CDR3: TGTGCCAGCAGCCTCGAGACTGGACTAGCGGGCAATGAGCAGTTCTTC.

The gene calls are TRBV11-2 and TRBJ2-6, with a weak D call TRBD2 (5 bases). Between the trimmed V and J ends, which lost 5 bases and 2 bases, there was a span of 13 bases. CDR1 is SGHAT and CDR2 is FQNNGV in the germline V gene. The length of the CDR3 is 16 residues. DNA of the CDR3: TGTGCCAGCAGCCACCCCCTAGCCGCTGGGGCCAACGTCCTGACTTTC. It is translated as CASSHPLAAGANVLTF.

The V and J genes are TRBV10-3 and TRBJ2-1; 8 bases match TRBD2. The CDR3 loop spans 15 amino acids. J was trimmed by 4 bases and V by 3 bases; bases with no gene match: 5. CDR1 is ENHRY and CDR2 is SYGVKD in the germline V gene. The DNA for the CDR3 is TGTGCCATCAGTGAACAAGCGGGAGTTTACAATGAGCAGTTCTTC. Protein product: CAISEQAGVYNEQFF.

The chain recombines TRBV5-1 with TRBJ2-5; 11 bases are shared with TRBD1. The CDR3 runs to 15 residues. V gave up 5 bases and J gave up 3 bases; unmatched junction bases: 6. Germline assignment: CDR1 SGHRS and CDR2 YFSETQ. The CDR3 here is CASSRGTGGEETQYF. The CDR3 region has the DNA TGCGCCAGCAGTCGGGGGACAGGGGGTGAAGAGACCCAGTACTTC. Using reference TRBV5-1 and TRBJ2-5 for the parts outside the CDR3, the full variable domain is KAGVTQTPRYLIKTRGQQVTLSCSPISGHRSVSWYQQTPGQGLQFLFEYFSETQRNKGNFPGRFSGRQFSNSRSEMNVSTLELGDSALYLCASSRGTGGEETQYFGPGTRLLVL.

The CDR3 sequence: CASSHRTGALRDSGYTF. CDR3 nucleotide sequence: TGTGCCAGCAGCCACCGGACAGGGGCTCTCCGGGATAGTGGCTACACCTTC. The chain joins TRBV5-6 to TRBJ1-2; TRBD1 agrees at 9 bases. The V gene's germline CDR1 is SGHDT and CDR2 YYEEEE. The CDR3 sequence is 17 residues long. J lost 7 bases, V lost 4 bases, and 17 bases had no gene match.

The rearrangement joins TRBV4-2 to TRBJ2-3; 12 bases fit TRBD2. CDR1 and CDR2 from the germline V gene are LGHNA and YNFKEQ. This CDR3 region has 16 residues. V dropped 5 bases and J dropped 5; count of bases not matched to a gene: 8. CDR3 residues: CASSSPRLAGEDTQYF. Here the CDR3 DNA reads TGTGCCAGCAGCTCACCCCGACTAGCGGGAGAAGATACGCAGTATTTT.

J is TRBJ2-5 and V is TRBV10-2, with a possible D match to TRBD1 (5 bases). There are 13 residues in the CDR3. Trimming took off 6 bases at V and 5 bases at J, with 13 bases between the two ends. The V gene's germline CDR1 is WSHSY and CDR2 SAAADI. The CDR3 DNA sequence: TGCGCCAGCAGAGGCAGGGCCGGGGAGACCCAGTACTTC. It codes for CASRGRAGETQYF.